This is a list of T cell receptor beta chains from one sample in a study of identical twins. Each CDR3 protein gets one entry after TCRdb re-called the 5' RACE reads with MiXCR. The data show around 1.7 million distinct CDR3 sequences, less than 35% seen once. Material for sequencing was cord blood. The receptors were sampled from a newborn girl in good health. The CDR3 runs from the conserved cysteine through the conserved F or W. The D gene is left open where the match is weak. A row's size may be missing; if present it is once, few, many or a size class.

v_call: TRBV3-1
j_call: TRBJ1-2
clone_size: .
d_call: .
cdr3_nt: TGTGCCAGCAGCCAAGTGTCCCGACAGCCAAACTATGGCTACACCTTC
cdr3_aa: CASSQVSRQPNYGYTF

v_call: TRBV6-5
j_call: TRBJ2-1
clone_size: .
d_call: TRBD2
cdr3_nt: TGTGCCAGCAGGACACTAGCGGGAAGCTCCTACAATGAGCAGTTCTTC
cdr3_aa: CASRTLAGSSYNEQFF

v_call: TRBV5-1
j_call: TRBJ2-6
clone_size: .
d_call: .
cdr3_nt: TGCGCCAGCAGCCCCCCAGCTTACACTGGGGCCAACGTCCTGACTTTC
cdr3_aa: CASSPPAYTGANVLTF

v_call: TRBV20-1
j_call: TRBJ1-5
clone_size: .
d_call: .
cdr3_nt: TGCAGTGCTAGAGATGGGGCAGGCAATCAGCCCCAGCATTTT
cdr3_aa: CSARDGAGNQPQHF

v_call: TRBV3-1
j_call: TRBJ2-3
clone_size: .
d_call: TRBD2
cdr3_nt: TGTGCCAGCAGCACCGGTACCGGGACTAGCGGCACAGATACGCAGTATTTT
cdr3_aa: CASSTGTGTSGTDTQYF

v_call: TRBV2
j_call: TRBJ2-1
clone_size: few
d_call: TRBD2
cdr3_nt: TGTGCCAGCACTCCACTAGCGGGAGTCCACAATGAGCAGTTCTTC
cdr3_aa: CASTPLAGVHNEQFF

v_call: TRBV7-9
j_call: TRBJ1-1
clone_size: .
d_call: TRBD1
cdr3_nt: TGTGCCAGCAGCACCCCGGACAGGGGAGGCACTGAAGCTTTCTTT
cdr3_aa: CASSTPDRGGTEAFF

v_call: TRBV12-3/TRBV12-4
j_call: TRBJ2-3
clone_size: .
d_call: TRBD2
cdr3_nt: TGTGCCAGCAGACTGACTAGCGGGGAGTCAGATACGCAGTATTTT
cdr3_aa: CASRLTSGESDTQYF

v_call: TRBV20-1
j_call: TRBJ2-3
clone_size: .
d_call: TRBD2
cdr3_nt: TGCAGTGCTAGAGCCCGGACTAGCGGAGCCGATACGCAGTATTTT
cdr3_aa: CSARARTSGADTQYF

v_call: TRBV3-1
j_call: TRBJ2-1
clone_size: .
d_call: .
cdr3_nt: TGTGCCAGCAGCCAAGGCTACCCTTACAATGAGCAGTTCTTC
cdr3_aa: CASSQGYPYNEQFF

v_call: TRBV30
j_call: TRBJ2-5
clone_size: .
d_call: .
cdr3_nt: TGTGCCTGGAGGACTGGTCAAGAGACCCAGTACTTC
cdr3_aa: CAWRTGQETQYF

v_call: TRBV11-2
j_call: TRBJ1-2
clone_size: .
d_call: .
cdr3_nt: TGTGCCAGCAGCTTCGCCGGTACACCCTATGGCTACACCTTC
cdr3_aa: CASSFAGTPYGYTF

v_call: TRBV5-1
j_call: TRBJ2-1
clone_size: few
d_call: .
cdr3_nt: TGCGCCAGCAGCTTGGTTGCTAGTCTTGATGAGCAGTTCTTC
cdr3_aa: CASSLVASLDEQFF

v_call: TRBV20-1
j_call: TRBJ2-1
clone_size: .
d_call: TRBD2
cdr3_nt: TGCAGTGCTGGCGGCCCCGCAATATCGGGACTAGATGCCCCCAGCTCCTACAATGAGCAGTTCTTC
cdr3_aa: CSAGGPAISGLDAPSSYNEQFF

v_call: TRBV2
j_call: TRBJ2-2
clone_size: .
d_call: TRBD1
cdr3_nt: TGTGCCAGCAGTGGACAGGGGCTCGCGAACACCGGGGAGCTGTTTTTT
cdr3_aa: CASSGQGLANTGELFF

v_call: TRBV9
j_call: TRBJ2-3
clone_size: few
d_call: .
cdr3_nt: TGTGCCAGCAGCACCGACTGGCCTAGCACAGATACGCAGTATTTT
cdr3_aa: CASSTDWPSTDTQYF

v_call: TRBV27
j_call: TRBJ2-3
clone_size: .
d_call: TRBD2
cdr3_nt: TGTGCCAGCAGTCTGAGCGGGGTTAACACAGATACGCAGTATTTT
cdr3_aa: CASSLSGVNTDTQYF

v_call: TRBV28
j_call: TRBJ2-3
clone_size: few
d_call: .
cdr3_nt: TGTGCCAGCAGTCCTCAGGATCCGAATACGCAGTATTTT
cdr3_aa: CASSPQDPNTQYF

v_call: TRBV2
j_call: TRBJ1-4
clone_size: few
d_call: TRBD1
cdr3_nt: TGTGCCAGCAGGAGCGGGACAGGGTACGAAAAACTGTTTTTT
cdr3_aa: CASRSGTGYEKLFF

v_call: TRBV20-1
j_call: TRBJ2-1
clone_size: .
d_call: TRBD2
cdr3_nt: TGCAGTGCTAGACCGGGCGGGAGGATAGGTGAGCAGTTCTTC
cdr3_aa: CSARPGGRIGEQFF

v_call: TRBV12-3/TRBV12-4
j_call: TRBJ1-5
clone_size: once
d_call: .
cdr3_nt: TGTGCCAGCAGATCAGGATTCGGGCGCAATCAGCCCCAGCATTTT
cdr3_aa: CASRSGFGRNQPQHF

v_call: TRBV13
j_call: TRBJ2-5
clone_size: .
d_call: .
cdr3_nt: TGTGCCAGCAGCTCGCCCGACAATGAGCAGTACTTC
cdr3_aa: CASSSPDNEQYF

v_call: TRBV5-1
j_call: TRBJ2-1
clone_size: .
d_call: TRBD2
cdr3_nt: TGCGCCAGCAGCTTTCTAGACGGGAGGGCCCTATATGAGCAGTTCTTC
cdr3_aa: CASSFLDGRALYEQFF

v_call: TRBV4-1
j_call: TRBJ2-1
clone_size: .
d_call: .
cdr3_nt: TGCGCCAGCAGCCAAGGGGATGCCTACGAGCAGTTCTTC
cdr3_aa: CASSQGDAYEQFF

v_call: TRBV4-1
j_call: TRBJ2-1
clone_size: .
d_call: TRBD2
cdr3_nt: TGCGCCAGCAGCCACACCATAGCGGGAGTGGCTGGGTACAATGAGCAGTTCTTC
cdr3_aa: CASSHTIAGVAGYNEQFF

v_call: TRBV20-1
j_call: TRBJ2-3
clone_size: few
d_call: TRBD2
cdr3_nt: TGCAGTGCTTTCTTCGGGGGGACCGCAGATACGCAGTATTTT
cdr3_aa: CSAFFGGTADTQYF

v_call: TRBV7-8
j_call: TRBJ2-3
clone_size: once
d_call: .
cdr3_nt: TGTGCCGGCAGCTTAGCGCCGGGTTTCTTCACAGATACGCAGTATTTT
cdr3_aa: CAGSLAPGFFTDTQYF

v_call: TRBV27
j_call: TRBJ1-2
clone_size: .
d_call: .
cdr3_nt: TGTGCCAGCAGTTTATCGAACAGGCGTGGCTACACCTTC
cdr3_aa: CASSLSNRRGYTF

v_call: TRBV5-1
j_call: TRBJ2-7
clone_size: few
d_call: TRBD2
cdr3_nt: TGCGCCAGCAGCGGCCGGGGACTAGCGGGAGGGAGCGAGCAGTACTTC
cdr3_aa: CASSGRGLAGGSEQYF

v_call: TRBV7-2
j_call: TRBJ1-1
clone_size: .
d_call: .
cdr3_nt: TGTGCCAGCAGCCGCCGGGACAACACTGAAGCTTTCTTT
cdr3_aa: CASSRRDNTEAFF

v_call: TRBV7-2
j_call: TRBJ2-3
clone_size: .
d_call: .
cdr3_nt: TGTGCCAGCAGCTTACGGCTCCACACAGATACGCAGTATTTT
cdr3_aa: CASSLRLHTDTQYF

v_call: TRBV3-1
j_call: TRBJ2-5
clone_size: .
d_call: .
cdr3_nt: TGTGCCAGCAGCCAAGATGTAAGCTCTCGGTCGAGGTTAAGTTCTAAGACCCAGTACTTC
cdr3_aa: CASSQDVSSRSRLSSKTQYF

v_call: TRBV28
j_call: TRBJ1-6
clone_size: .
d_call: .
cdr3_nt: TGTGCCAGCAGTCTGGCCAGTCATAATTCACCCCTCCACTTT
cdr3_aa: CASSLASHNSPLHF

v_call: TRBV3-1
j_call: TRBJ1-5
clone_size: few
d_call: .
cdr3_nt: TGTGCCAGCAGCCAAAGCGAGGTGAGGAATCAGCCCCAGCATTTT
cdr3_aa: CASSQSEVRNQPQHF

v_call: TRBV20-1
j_call: TRBJ2-3
clone_size: few
d_call: TRBD2
cdr3_nt: TGCAGTGCAAATCTAGCGGAGGATACGCAGTATTTT
cdr3_aa: CSANLAEDTQYF

v_call: TRBV20-1
j_call: TRBJ2-7
clone_size: few
d_call: .
cdr3_nt: TGCAGTGCTATGAGCTCCTACGAGCAGTACTTC
cdr3_aa: CSAMSSYEQYF

v_call: TRBV29-1
j_call: TRBJ2-7
clone_size: many
d_call: .
cdr3_nt: TGCAGCGTTGATAAATCAGGAACCCCCTACGAGCAGTACTTC
cdr3_aa: CSVDKSGTPYEQYF

v_call: TRBV25-1
j_call: TRBJ2-5
clone_size: .
d_call: .
cdr3_nt: TGTGCCAGCAGTGAATATCGTCCAGGGAAAGAGACCCAGTACTTC
cdr3_aa: CASSEYRPGKETQYF

v_call: TRBV27
j_call: TRBJ2-1
clone_size: .
d_call: TRBD2
cdr3_nt: TGTGCCAGCAGTTTATTGGGGACTAGCGGGGGCTTTGAGCAGTTCTTC
cdr3_aa: CASSLLGTSGGFEQFF

v_call: TRBV15
j_call: TRBJ1-4
clone_size: few
d_call: TRBD1
cdr3_nt: TGTGCCACCAGCAGGGCCGACAGGGAAAATGAAAAACTGTTTTTT
cdr3_aa: CATSRADRENEKLFF

v_call: TRBV5-1
j_call: TRBJ2-7
clone_size: .
d_call: .
cdr3_nt: TGCGCCAGCAGCTTCAGTGGGACCCCGAGCTCCTACGAGCAGTACTTC
cdr3_aa: CASSFSGTPSSYEQYF

v_call: TRBV20-1
j_call: TRBJ2-3
clone_size: few
d_call: .
cdr3_nt: TGCAGTGCACCAGGATTGGGGACAGATACGCAGTATTTT
cdr3_aa: CSAPGLGTDTQYF

v_call: TRBV6-6
j_call: TRBJ1-4
clone_size: .
d_call: .
cdr3_nt: TGTGCCCTAAAGGCTAATGAAAAACTGTTTTTT
cdr3_aa: CALKANEKLFF

v_call: TRBV6-6
j_call: TRBJ1-2
clone_size: .
d_call: .
cdr3_nt: TGTGCCAGCAGTTACATAGGGAACGGCTACACCTTC
cdr3_aa: CASSYIGNGYTF